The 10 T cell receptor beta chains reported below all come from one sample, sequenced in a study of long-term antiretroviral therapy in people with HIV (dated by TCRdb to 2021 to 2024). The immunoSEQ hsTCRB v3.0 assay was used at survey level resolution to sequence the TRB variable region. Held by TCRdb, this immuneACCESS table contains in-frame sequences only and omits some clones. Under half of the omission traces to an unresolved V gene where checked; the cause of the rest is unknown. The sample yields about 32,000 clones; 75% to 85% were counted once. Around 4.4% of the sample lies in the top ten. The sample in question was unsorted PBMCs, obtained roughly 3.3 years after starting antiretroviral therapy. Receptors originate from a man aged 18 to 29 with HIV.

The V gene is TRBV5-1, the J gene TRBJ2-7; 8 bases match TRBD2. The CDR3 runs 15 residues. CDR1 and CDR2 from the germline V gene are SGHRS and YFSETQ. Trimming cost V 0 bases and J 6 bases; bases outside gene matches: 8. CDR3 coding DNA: TGCGCCAGCAGCTTGGTTTCCAGCGGGGGACTCGAGCAGTACTTC. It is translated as CASSLVSSGGLEQYF.

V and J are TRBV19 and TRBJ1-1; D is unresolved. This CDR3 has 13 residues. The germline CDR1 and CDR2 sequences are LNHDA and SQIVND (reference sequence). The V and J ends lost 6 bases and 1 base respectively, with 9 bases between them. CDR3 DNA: TGTGCCAGTAGGGGGAACTCGAACACTGAAGCTTTCTTT. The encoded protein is CASRGNSNTEAFF.

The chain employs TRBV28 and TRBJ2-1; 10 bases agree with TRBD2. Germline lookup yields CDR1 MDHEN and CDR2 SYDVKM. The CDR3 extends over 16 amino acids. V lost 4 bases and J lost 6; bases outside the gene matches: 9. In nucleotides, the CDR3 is TGTGCCAGCAGTTCCCCTGCTAGCGGGAGACGCAATGAGCAGTTCTTC. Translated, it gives CASSSPASGRRNEQFF.

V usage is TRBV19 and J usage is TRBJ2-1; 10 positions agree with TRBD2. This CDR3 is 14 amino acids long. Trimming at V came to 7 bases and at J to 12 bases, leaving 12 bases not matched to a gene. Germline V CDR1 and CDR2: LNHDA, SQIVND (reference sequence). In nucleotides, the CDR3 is TGTGCCAGTAAAGTTAAAGCGGGAGGGCCGTGGCAGTTCTTC. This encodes CASKVKAGGPWQFF. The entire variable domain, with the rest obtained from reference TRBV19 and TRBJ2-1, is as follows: DGGITQSPKYLFRKEGQNVTLSCEQNLNHDAMYWYRQDPGQGLRLIYYSQIVNDFQKGDIAEGYSVSREKKESFPLTVTSAQKNPTAFYLCASKVKAGGPWQFFGPGTRLTVL.

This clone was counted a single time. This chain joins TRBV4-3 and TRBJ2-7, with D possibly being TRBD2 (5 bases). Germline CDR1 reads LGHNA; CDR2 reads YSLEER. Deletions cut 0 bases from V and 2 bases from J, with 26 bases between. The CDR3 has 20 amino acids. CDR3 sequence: CASSQEAPVRHGVGTYEQYF. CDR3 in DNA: TGCGCCAGCAGCCAAGAAGCCCCGGTGCGGCATGGTGTCGGGACCTACGAGCAGTACTTC.

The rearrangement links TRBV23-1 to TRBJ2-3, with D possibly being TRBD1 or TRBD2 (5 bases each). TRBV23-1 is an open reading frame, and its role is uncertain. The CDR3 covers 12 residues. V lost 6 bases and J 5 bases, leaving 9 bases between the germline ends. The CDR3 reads CASRGRGDTQYF. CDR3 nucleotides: TGCGCCAGCAGGGGACGTGGAGATACGCAGTATTTT.

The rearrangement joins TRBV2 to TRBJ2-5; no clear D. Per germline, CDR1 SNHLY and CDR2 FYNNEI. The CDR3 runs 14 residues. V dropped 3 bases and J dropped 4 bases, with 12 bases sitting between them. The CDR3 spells CASSEVDSTETQYF. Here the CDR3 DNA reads TGTGCCAGCAGTGAGGTTGATTCTACAGAGACCCAGTACTTC.

Here the CDR3 DNA reads TGTGCCAGCAGATTGGACAAATTTAACACTGAAGCTTTCTTT. The encoded protein is CASRLDKFNTEAFF. This rearrangement joins TRBV6-4 to TRBJ1-1, with a tentative D call TRBD1 (5 bases). V was pared by 6 bases and J by 2 bases, with 13 bases between. Germline V gene sequence: CDR1 MRHNA, CDR2 SNTAGT. The CDR3 runs 14 residues.

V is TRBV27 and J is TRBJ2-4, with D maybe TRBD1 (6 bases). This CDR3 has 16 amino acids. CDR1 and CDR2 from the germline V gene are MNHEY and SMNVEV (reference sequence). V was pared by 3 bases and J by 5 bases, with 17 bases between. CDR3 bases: TGTGCCAGCAGTTTGAGGGGGATAGGTAGCGAAAACATTCAGTACTTC. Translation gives CASSLRGIGSENIQYF.

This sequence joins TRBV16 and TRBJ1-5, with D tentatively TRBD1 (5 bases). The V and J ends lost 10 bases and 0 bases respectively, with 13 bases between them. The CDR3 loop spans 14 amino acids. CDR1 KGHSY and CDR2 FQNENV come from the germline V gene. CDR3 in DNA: TGTGCCACCGGACCGGGGCCTAGCAATCAGCCCCAGCATTTT. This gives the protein CATGPGPSNQPQHF. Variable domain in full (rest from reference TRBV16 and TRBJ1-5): GEEVAQTPKHLVRGEGQKAKLYCAPIKGHSYVFWYQQVLKNEFKFLISFQNENVFDETGMPKERFSAKCLPNSPCSLEIQATKLEDSAVYFCATGPGPSNQPQHFGDGTRLSIL.